This T cell receptor (beta chain) comes out of a study of CD8 T cells in ankylosing spondylitis. TCRdb itself ran the 5' RACE reads through MiXCR, one entry per CDR3 protein. The table has about 320,000 distinct CDR3 sequences, 11% seen once; the top ten hold roughly 9.2%. This clonotype was seen many times. The V gene end was trimmed by 3 bases and the J gene end by 5 bases; junction bases not matched to a gene: 3. Germline V gene sequence: CDR1 SGHRS, CDR2 YFSETQ. The CDR3 has 13 residues. The sequence was obtained from a female donor with ankylosing spondylitis or in good health (not recorded which). This chain uses TRBV5-1 with TRBJ2-3; TRBD1 agrees at 7 bases. Sequenced material: blood, either unsorted or a sorted T cell fraction (not recorded which). CDR3 nucleotide sequence: TGCGCCAGCAGCTCCACAGGGGAAGATACGCAGTATTTT. This encodes CASSSTGEDTQYF. The whole variable domain, remainder taken from reference TRBV5-1 and TRBJ2-3, is KAGVTQTPRYLIKTRGQQVTLSCSPISGHRSVSWYQQTPGQGLQFLFEYFSETQRNKGNFPGRFSGRQFSNSRSEMNVSTLELGDSALYLCASSSTGEDTQYFGPGTRLTVL.